The 31 T cell receptor beta chains presented below share a single source sample, sequenced in a study of T-cell memory formation after mild COVID-19. Via MiXCR, TCRdb re-called the 5' RACE reads, giving one row per CDR3 protein. The table has hundreds of thousands of distinct CDR3 sequences, approximately 15% seen once. The sample comprised PBMCs or a T cell subset sorted from them (not recorded which). The source of these receptors is an adult woman who had mild COVID-19 (a few samples of this study predate the infection). Cell type and time point are not known.

The CDR3 sequence is CASSVARAGSSYNEQFF. The CDR3 nucleotides are TGTGCCAGCAGCGTAGCGAGGGCGGGAAGCTCCTACAATGAGCAGTTCTTC. The J gene is TRBJ2-1, the V gene TRBV9, with D tentatively TRBD2 (6 bases). Per the germline V gene, CDR1 is SGDLS and CDR2 is YYNGEE. V was shortened by 0 bases and J by 0 bases, with 13 bases between the two germline ends. The CDR3 consists of 17 residues.

In its sample, this clonotype was seen a few times. The rearrangement links TRBV20-1 to TRBJ2-3; 9 bases map to TRBD2. Germline-derived CDR1 and CDR2 are DFQATT and SNEGSKA (reference sequence). The V segment lost 0 bases and the J segment 2 bases; nucleotides outside the gene matches: 9. The CDR3 totals 17 residues. CDR3 in amino acids: CSARDRVSGGITDTQYF. Written as DNA, the CDR3 is TGCAGTGCTAGAGATCGGGTGAGCGGGGGGATCACAGATACGCAGTATTTT.

This clonotype was found many times. The chain links TRBV5-1 to TRBJ2-7, with 12 bases aligning to TRBD2. Germline V gives CDR1 SGHRS, CDR2 YFSETQ. The CDR3 consists of 15 residues. V trimming: 5 bases; J trimming: 5 bases; junction bases outside the gene matches: 8. The CDR3 loop reads CASRTLAGGFHEQYF. Here the CDR3 DNA reads TGCGCCAGCAGGACTCTAGCGGGAGGGTTCCACGAGCAGTACTTC.

This clonotype was seen more than once but under ten times. V gene TRBV5-1 combines with J gene TRBJ1-1; 12 bases agree with TRBD1. This CDR3 has 18 residues. Germline values: CDR1 SGHRS, CDR2 YFSETQ. The V and J ends lost 1 base and 3 bases, in that order; junction bases with no gene match: 10. CDR3 residues: CASSLYGTGGAADTEAFF. CDR3 DNA sequence: TGCGCCAGCAGCTTGTATGGGACAGGGGGCGCGGCGGACACTGAAGCTTTCTTT. The whole variable domain, filled in from reference TRBV5-1 and TRBJ1-1, reads KAGVTQTPRYLIKTRGQQVTLSCSPISGHRSVSWYQQTPGQGLQFLFEYFSETQRNKGNFPGRFSGRQFSNSRSEMNVSTLELGDSALYLCASSLYGTGGAADTEAFFGQGTRLTVV.

This rearrangement joins TRBV20-1 to TRBJ1-5; no clear D. CDR3 size: 10 residues. V shed 6 bases and J shed 8 bases, with 8 bases lying between them. The germline gives CDR1 DFQATT, CDR2 SNEGSKA (reference sequence). In DNA form, the CDR3 reads TGCAGTGCGGAGGTGGAGCCCCAGCATTTT. Translated: CSAEVEPQHF.

This clonotype came up a few times. The genes are TRBV20-1 and TRBJ2-2, with D possibly TRBD1 on 6 matching bases. V lost 3 bases to trimming and J lost 7 bases, with 21 bases between them. The CDR3 is 16 residues long. Germline values: CDR1 DFQATT, CDR2 SNEGSKA (reference sequence). CDR3 sequence: CSARGSGAGQNGELFF. The CDR3 nucleotides are TGCAGTGCTAGGGGTTCAGGGGCCGGGCAGAACGGGGAGCTGTTTTTT.

A word on this clonotype: One end of the junction varies from germline; a read error may be responsible. The V call is TRBV7-9, the J call TRBJ2-1; TRBD1 matches at 9 bases. There are 15 residues in the CDR3. Germline CDR1 is SEHNR and CDR2 is FQNEAQ (reference sequence). In nucleotides, the CDR3 is TGTGCCAGCAGACCCGACAGGGGGGCATACAATGAGGAGTTCTTC. Translated: CASRPDRGAYNEEFF.

This chain connects TRBV5-1 to TRBJ2-3; no firm D call. This CDR3 has 15 residues. Per the germline V gene, CDR1 is SGHRS and CDR2 is YFSETQ. The germline V and J ends were trimmed by 2 bases and 2 bases, with 12 bases remaining between them. CDR3 sequence reads: CASSFTQQDTDTQYF. The CDR3, as DNA: TGCGCCAGCAGCTTCACGCAACAAGACACAGATACGCAGTATTTT.

This chain links TRBV10-3 with TRBJ2-1, with 11 bases that match TRBD1. This CDR3 region has 14 residues. The germline gives CDR1 ENHRY, CDR2 SYGVKD. Germline trimming cut 6 bases from V and 8 bases from J; bases unmatched to any gene: 6. The CDR3 loop reads CAIRPDRGQHEQFF. The CDR3 coding sequence is TGTGCCATCAGACCGGACAGGGGGCAACATGAGCAGTTCTTC.

The chain carries TRBV30 and TRBJ2-1, with D uncertain. Germline CDR1 is GTSNPN and CDR2 is SVGIG (reference sequence). This CDR3 has 12 residues. Trimming removed 1 base at V and 3 bases at J, with 4 bases between. In nucleotides, the CDR3 is TGTGCCTGGAGTGGGGGCTACAATGAGCAGTTCTTC. This gives the protein CAWSGGYNEQFF. Looking up the rest from reference TRBV30 and TRBJ2-1 gives the full variable domain: SQTIHQWPATLVQPVGSPLSLECTVEGTSNPNLYWYRQAAGRGLQLLFYSVGIGQISSEVPQNLSASRPQDRQFILSSKKLLLSDSGFYLCAWSGGYNEQFFGPGTRLTVL.

V gene TRBV20-1 combines with J gene TRBJ2-1; no clear D. V was trimmed by 0 bases and J by 3 bases, leaving 9 bases between them. Germline V gives CDR1 DFQATT, CDR2 SNEGSKA (reference sequence). The CDR3 sequence is 14 residues long. CDR3 region: CSARDPAHYNEQFF. CDR3 sequence (DNA): TGCAGTGCTAGAGATCCGGCTCACTACAATGAGCAGTTCTTC.

CDR3 sequence: CSVTGGLSYNEQFF. Written as DNA, the CDR3 is TGCAGCGTAACAGGGGGCCTCTCCTACAATGAGCAGTTCTTC. V gene TRBV29-1 combines with J gene TRBJ2-1; 9 bases fit TRBD1. Trimming removed 6 bases from V and 0 bases from J; junction bases left unmatched: 3. This CDR3 contains 14 residues. Germline-derived CDR1 and CDR2 are SQVTM and ANQGSEA.

This sequence joins TRBV12-3 or TRBV12-4 and TRBJ2-1, with 7 positions matching TRBD2. This CDR3 is 12 amino acids long. V trimming: 2 bases; J trimming: 13 bases; junction bases outside the gene matches: 5. CDR3 sequence reads: CASSLKRLAQFF. CDR3 nucleotide sequence: TGTGCCAGCAGTTTAAAGCGACTAGCCCAGTTCTTC.

This clonotype came up a few times. This chain connects TRBV7-8 to TRBJ2-3; 11 positions agree with TRBD2. Trimming cost V 5 bases and J 1 base; bases outside gene matches: 8. Germline V gene lookup returns CDR1 SGHVS and CDR2 FQNEAQ. This CDR3 comprises 17 residues. CDR3 in DNA: TGTGCCAGCAGCGGGCCGGGACTAGCGGAGCGCACAGATACGCAGTATTTT. This translates into CASSGPGLAERTDTQYF.

This clonotype has ten or more counts. The V gene is TRBV9, the J gene TRBJ2-5; no clear D gene. The V gene's germline CDR1 is SGDLS and CDR2 YYNGEE. Trimming stripped 0 bases from V and 2 bases from J, with 11 bases between. The CDR3 extends over 15 amino acids. CDR3 bases: TGTGCCAGCAGCGTAGGGACGATCGTACAAGAGACCCAGTACTTC. Residues: CASSVGTIVQETQYF.

This clonotype was counted a few times. The rearrangement links TRBV12-3 or TRBV12-4 to TRBJ2-1; D is unclear. CDR3 length: 16 amino acids. V shed 2 bases and J shed 0 bases, with 11 bases lying between them. The CDR3 bases are TGTGCCAGCAGTTTACTGGGCAGGAGCTCCTACAATGAGCAGTTCTTC. It yields the protein CASSLLGRSSYNEQFF.

This sequence joins TRBV5-6 and TRBJ2-7, with 7 bases that match TRBD1. Germline lookup yields CDR1 SGHDT and CDR2 YYEEEE. The J segment lost 4 bases and the V segment lost 4 bases, leaving 11 bases of the junction unmatched. This CDR3 region has 15 residues. CDR3 region: CASSPGQDWNYEQYF. The CDR3 bases are TGTGCCAGCAGCCCAGGACAGGATTGGAATTACGAGCAGTACTTC.

This clonotype was seen a handful of times. The chain recombines TRBV15 with TRBJ2-1; D remains ambiguous. The CDR3 loop spans 16 amino acids. Trimming left V 0 bases short and J 0 bases short, with 9 bases between. Germline V gene sequence: CDR1 LNHNV, CDR2 YYDKDF (reference sequence). For the CDR3, the DNA is TGTGCCACCAGCAGAGATCCCATCAGCTCCTACAATGAGCAGTTCTTC. Its protein product is CATSRDPISSYNEQFF.

Only a few counts were recorded for this clonotype. The chain combines TRBV7-2 with TRBJ1-2; D is possibly TRBD1 (5 bases). CDR1 and CDR2 from the germline V gene are SGHTA and FQGNSA. The V and J ends lost 4 bases and 13 bases respectively, with 16 bases between them. The CDR3 extends over 12 amino acids. The CDR3 protein is CASSSYRSGCTF. CDR3 nucleotide sequence: TGTGCCAGCAGCTCGTATAGATCAGGGTGCACCTTC. Supplemented by reference TRBV7-2 and TRBJ1-2, the full variable domain reads GAGVSQSPSNKVTEKGKDVELRCDPISGHTALYWYRQSLGQGLEFLIYFQGNSAPDKSGLPSDRFSAERTGGSVSTLTIQRTQQEDSAVYLCASSSYRSGCTFGSGTRLTVV.

The chain employs TRBV4-2 and TRBJ2-3, with D uncertain. From germline, CDR1 is LGHNA and CDR2 YNFKEQ. Trimming left V 4 bases short and J 7 bases short, with 9 bases between. This CDR3 region has 12 residues. CDR3 amino acids: CASSPADHTQYF. CDR3 bases: TGTGCCAGCAGCCCCGCGGACCATACGCAGTATTTT.

This clonotype was observed a handful of times. The V and J genes are TRBV6-6 and TRBJ1-4; D unresolved. This CDR3 comprises 14 residues. The germline V gene encodes CDR1 MNHNY and CDR2 SVGAGI (reference sequence). V was cut by 5 bases and J by 6 bases, with 13 bases left in between. The chain's CDR3 is CASSIPGTDEKLFF. The CDR3 DNA sequence: TGTGCCAGCAGTATCCCGGGCACCGATGAAAAACTGTTTTTT.

The rearrangement links TRBV7-6 to TRBJ2-1; a weak D match, TRBD2 (6 bases). V lost 5 bases and J 12 bases, leaving 20 bases between the germline ends. CDR3 size: 14 residues. Germline V lookup: CDR1 SGHVS, CDR2 FNYEAQ. The CDR3 protein is CASSPGLTGDGQFF. CDR3 DNA: TGTGCCAGCAGCCCGGGACTTACCGGGGATGGGCAGTTCTTC.

This clonotype was observed a handful of times. The chain recombines TRBV20-1 with TRBJ2-5; tentatively, D is TRBD2 (5 bases). This CDR3 has 17 residues. CDR1 DFQATT and CDR2 SNEGSKA come from the germline V gene (reference sequence). V was trimmed by 0 bases and J by 7 bases, leaving 24 bases between them. CDR3 nucleotides: TGCAGTGCTAGAGAGTGGGCCCAGCGCCCCCTCGGAGGGACCCAGTACTTC. Translated, it gives CSAREWAQRPLGGTQYF.

This chain uses TRBV29-1 with TRBJ2-1; either TRBD1 or TRBD2 may fit D (5 bases each). The CDR3 loop spans 12 amino acids. Trimming removed 6 bases at V and 8 bases at J, with 14 bases between. Germline V CDR1 and CDR2: SQVTM, ANQGSEA. As DNA, the CDR3 is TGCAGCGTGGGACCGAGTGACTATGAGCAGTTCTTC. Translating gives CSVGPSDYEQFF.

The chain carries TRBV12-2 and TRBJ1-1; TRBD1, the table's D call, lacks a check against the DNA. TRBV12-2 is marked as a pseudogene. The CDR3 has 16 residues. The CDR3, as DNA: TGTGCAAGTCGCCCTAACGGGACAGGCCCTAGCACTGAAGCTTTCTTT. It yields the protein CASRPNGTGPSTEAFF.

The genes are TRBV20-1 and TRBJ2-1, with 9 bases that match TRBD1. V trimming: 3 bases; J trimming: 3 bases; junction bases outside the gene matches: 3. From germline, CDR1 is DFQATT and CDR2 SNEGSKA (reference sequence). The CDR3 runs to 14 residues. DNA of the CDR3: TGCAGTGCTAGGGGACAGGGCCGCTACAATGAGCAGTTCTTC. Protein product: CSARGQGRYNEQFF.

This clonotype was seen a handful of times. The chain joins TRBV12-3 or TRBV12-4 to TRBJ2-1; the D call may be TRBD1 or TRBD2 (5 bases each). V lost 3 bases to trimming and J lost 3 bases, with 9 bases between them. This CDR3 is built from 14 residues. The CDR3 loop reads CASSFEGSYNEQFF. The CDR3 DNA follows: TGTGCCAGCAGTTTTGAGGGGAGCTACAATGAGCAGTTCTTC.

This clonotype was picked up a small number of times. The chain carries TRBV5-1 and TRBJ2-1, with a weak D call TRBD2 (8 bases). The CDR3 has 13 amino acids. CDR1 and CDR2 from the germline V gene are SGHRS and YFSETQ. Deletions cut 4 bases from V and 12 bases from J, with 17 bases between. CDR3 nucleotides: TGCGCCAGCAGCCTAGGACAGGCGGGGGGGCAGTTCTTC. It codes for CASSLGQAGGQFF.

The chain carries TRBV7-9 and TRBJ2-2, with D unclear. The CDR3 totals 13 residues. Germline V gene lookup returns CDR1 SEHNR and CDR2 FQNEAQ (reference sequence). V gave up 1 base and J gave up 6 bases, with 6 bases separating them. The CDR3 sequence is CASSLDSAGELFF. CDR3 coding DNA: TGTGCCAGCAGCTTAGACTCCGCCGGGGAGCTGTTTTTT.

This clonotype was seen ten or more times. The chain combines TRBV20-1 with TRBJ2-2; 9 bases match TRBD2. The length of the CDR3 is 17 residues. Germline-derived CDR1 and CDR2 are DFQATT and SNEGSKA (reference sequence). Trimming took 1 base from V and 3 from J; bases not matched to a gene: 9. The CDR3 spells CSARVSSGRPDTGELFF. CDR3 coding DNA: TGCAGTGCTAGAGTTTCAAGCGGGAGGCCGGACACCGGGGAGCTGTTTTTT.

The rearrangement links TRBV12-3 or TRBV12-4 to TRBJ1-5, with TRBD1 matching over 7 bases. The trim removed 7 bases at V and 0 bases at J, leaving 6 bases unmatched. This CDR3 is 15 amino acids long. Here the CDR3 DNA reads TGTGCCAGCACCTGGGGGACAGATAGCAATCAGCCCCAGCATTTT. This encodes CASTWGTDSNQPQHF.